The 3 T cell receptor beta chains listed next were all sequenced from one sample in a study of T cell repertoires in cytomegalovirus infection. These receptors' targets are unknown. TCRdb processed the reads anew with MiXCR; each CDR3 protein has one entry. The sample holds 90,000 to 130,000 distinct CDR3 sequences, roughly a tenth seen once. Sample: PBMCs, sequenced either directly or after in vitro stimulation (not recorded which). These receptor sequences come from a human donor in good health (CMV status not recorded). Some clones in this sample may be carry-over from other donors' samples.

This clonotype was seen a handful of times. The V and J genes are TRBV5-4 and TRBJ2-2, with 9 bases fitting TRBD2. The V gene end was trimmed by 4 bases and the J gene end by 3 bases; junction bases not matched to a gene: 7. The germline gives CDR1 SGHNT, CDR2 YYREEE (reference sequence). This CDR3 comprises 16 residues. CDR3 sequence reads: CASSPGTSRHTGELFF. Here the CDR3 DNA reads TGTGCCAGCAGCCCCGGGACTAGCCGGCACACCGGGGAGCTGTTTTTT.

The chain carries TRBV20-1 and TRBJ2-5; possibly TRBD2 for D (6 bases). Germline V lookup: CDR1 DFQATT, CDR2 SNEGSKA (reference sequence). The length of the CDR3 is 15 residues. Trimming took 4 bases from V and 3 from J, leaving 18 bases between them. The CDR3 nucleotides read TGCAGTGCTATCCACGGTAACGGGAGAGAAGAGACCCAGTACTTC. It specifies CSAIHGNGREETQYF.

At least ten counts were recorded for this clonotype. This sequence joins TRBV11-1 and TRBJ1-2; D gene ambiguous. Deletions cut 1 base from V and 0 bases from J, with 9 bases between. The CDR3 contains 15 residues. Germline-derived CDR1 and CDR2 are SGHAT and FQDESV (reference sequence). CDR3 in amino acids: CASSLDVRTNYGYTF. DNA of the CDR3: TGTGCCAGCAGCTTAGATGTCAGAACTAACTATGGCTACACCTTC.